The 7 T cell receptor beta chains below come from one sample, sequenced in a study of blood T cell repertoires in COVID-19. Clones were read by immunoSEQ multiplex PCR, and TCRdb kept only the in-frame ones, dropping some. The sample lists around 50,000 clones, around nine tenths occurring once. Material for sequencing was peripheral blood. The receptors shown here come from a woman in her sixties with COVID-19, enrolled during active disease.

This rearrangement joins TRBV30 to TRBJ2-7; 8 bases are shared with TRBD2. The CDR3 consists of 14 residues. Germline V gene sequence: CDR1 GTSNPN, CDR2 SVGIG (reference sequence). Germline trimming cut 4 bases from V and 4 bases from J; bases unmatched to any gene: 9. The CDR3 protein is CAWTLGSGSYEQYF. CDR3 DNA sequence: TGTGCCTGGACCCTCGGGAGCGGGAGTTACGAGCAGTACTTC. The full variable domain, its missing parts supplied by reference TRBV30 and TRBJ2-7, is SQTIHQWPATLVQPVGSPLSLECTVEGTSNPNLYWYRQAAGRGLQLLFYSVGIGQISSEVPQNLSASRPQDRQFILSSKKLLLSDSGFYLCAWTLGSGSYEQYFGPGTRLTVT.

In its sample, this clone was seen once. This chain uses TRBV19 with TRBJ2-1, with 7 positions matching TRBD2. Trimming at V came to 2 bases and at J to 10 bases, leaving 8 bases not matched to a gene. Germline assignment: CDR1 LNHDA and CDR2 SQIVND (reference sequence). The CDR3 sequence is 14 residues long. The CDR3 sequence: CASSISGRAGEQFF. The CDR3 DNA is TGTGCCAGTAGTATAAGTGGGAGGGCCGGGGAGCAGTTCTTC.

The J gene is TRBJ2-1, the V gene TRBV19; TRBD2 matches 13 bases. Unmatched junction bases numbered 5, after V lost 5 bases and J lost 7 bases. The CDR3 runs 15 residues. Germline V gives CDR1 LNHDA, CDR2 SQIVND (reference sequence). The CDR3 DNA reads TGTGCCAGTAGTGTTTGGACTAGCGGGAGTAATGAGCAGTTCTTC. Translating it yields CASSVWTSGSNEQFF.

CDR3 coding DNA: TGTGCCAGCAGCGCAGACAGGGTTTCGGGAAACACCATATATTTT. Translating it yields CASSADRVSGNTIYF. The chain recombines TRBV2 with TRBJ1-3, with TRBD1 identical over 7 bases. The length of the CDR3 is 15 residues. Losses at the gene ends were 6 bases for V and 4 bases for J; bases not matched to a gene: 9. CDR1 and CDR2 (germline): SNHLY, FYNNEI.

The chain recombines TRBV2 with TRBJ2-4; 7 bases are a match to TRBD1. V lost 5 bases and J lost 8; bases outside the gene matches: 9. The CDR3 contains 14 residues. The germline V gene encodes CDR1 SNHLY and CDR2 FYNNEI. CDR3 loop: CASSPRDSSDIQYF. CDR3 bases: TGTGCCAGCAGTCCCCGGGACAGTTCGGACATTCAGTACTTC.

The rearrangement links TRBV11-2 to TRBJ2-7, with TRBD1 identical over 7 bases. The V gene's germline CDR1 is SGHAT and CDR2 FQNNGV. V trimming: 2 bases; J trimming: 1 base; junction bases outside the gene matches: 5. The CDR3 consists of 15 residues. In DNA form, the CDR3 reads TGTGCCAGCAGCTTAAAGGGGGCGACTTCCTACGAGCAGTACTTC. Amino acids: CASSLKGATSYEQYF.

This clone was found a few times. The J gene is TRBJ1-5, the V gene TRBV19; 8 bases line up with TRBD1. With 4 bases clipped from V and 2 bases from J, the junction kept 10 bases outside the gene matches. This CDR3 has 17 residues. Germline V gives CDR1 LNHDA, CDR2 SQIVND (reference sequence). CDR3 loop: CASSKGGTGRGNQPQHF. The DNA for the CDR3 is TGTGCCAGTAGTAAGGGGGGGACAGGTCGTGGCAATCAGCCCCAGCATTTT.